This TCR beta chain originates from a study of post-analysis software for immune sequencing data. Study-wide background: Both relapsing-remitting and secondary progressive multiple sclerosis featured among the disease courses, as did progressive-relapsing multiple sclerosis. General study results and limits: Relative to controls, patients had five TRBV segments at higher frequency, with TRBV5-6, TRBV5-1 and TRBV20-1 among these. Controls significantly exceeded multiple sclerosis patients in normalized Chao1 diversity.

TCR beta cDNA libraries had unique molecular identifiers. T cells numbering about 0.85 to 10 million yielded roughly 500,000 cDNA molecules. TCRdb analysed the PCR reads with MiXCR anew, one entry per CDR3 protein. Of more than 450,000 distinct CDR3 sequences listed, 34% are singletons. This clonotype was detected a few times. Its antigen is unknown. Trimming shortened V by 1 base and J by 5 bases, and 13 bases separated the two germline ends. The length of the CDR3 is 15 residues. The germline CDR1 and CDR2 sequences are SGHKS and YYEKEE (reference sequence). The chain joins TRBV5-5 to TRBJ2-4; weak D call: TRBD2 (7 bases). This receptor was taken from a girl between 2 and 17 years old with multiple sclerosis. Sequencing was done on a sample of blood. This chain's CDR3 is CASSLREAGENIQYF. DNA for the CDR3: TGTGCCAGCAGCTTGCGGGAGGCAGGGGAAAACATTCAGTACTTC.